This TCR beta chain originates from a study of cytomegalovirus exposure and HLA in healthy donors. V lost 3 bases to trimming and J lost 0 bases, with 10 bases between them. From germline, CDR1 is MDHEN and CDR2 SYDVKM. CDR3 length: 15 residues. PCR amplification relied on 60 Vbeta primers (plus 13 Jbeta primers). Repertoires were generated with immunoSEQ multiplex PCR, while TCRdb's copy carries only in-frame clones and drops some. In the table there are 140,000 to 150,000 clones, about 82% of which are singletons. This chain joins TRBV28 and TRBJ2-3, with D perhaps TRBD2 (5 bases). This receptor was taken from a woman in her thirties or forties in good health and CMV-seropositive. Sequencing was performed on PBMCs. CDR3 nucleotide sequence: TGTGCCAGCAGTTTCTTTGAGGGTAGCACAGATACGCAGTATTTT. As protein: CASSFFEGSTDTQYF.